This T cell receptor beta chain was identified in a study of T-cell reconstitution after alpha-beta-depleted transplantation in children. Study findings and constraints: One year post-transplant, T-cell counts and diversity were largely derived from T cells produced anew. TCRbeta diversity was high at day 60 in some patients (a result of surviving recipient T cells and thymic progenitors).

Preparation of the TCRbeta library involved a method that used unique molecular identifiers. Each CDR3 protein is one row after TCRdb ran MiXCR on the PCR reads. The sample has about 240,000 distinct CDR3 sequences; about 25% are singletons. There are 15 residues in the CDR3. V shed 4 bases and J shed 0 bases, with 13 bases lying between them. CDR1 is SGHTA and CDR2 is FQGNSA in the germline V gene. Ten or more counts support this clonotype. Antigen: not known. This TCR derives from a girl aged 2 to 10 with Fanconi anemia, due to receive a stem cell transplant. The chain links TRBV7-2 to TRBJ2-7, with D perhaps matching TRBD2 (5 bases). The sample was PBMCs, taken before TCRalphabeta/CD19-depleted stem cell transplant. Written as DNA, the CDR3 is TGTGCCAGCAGCTCCTCGGACTCAGACTCCTACGAGCAGTACTTC. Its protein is CASSSSDSDSYEQYF.